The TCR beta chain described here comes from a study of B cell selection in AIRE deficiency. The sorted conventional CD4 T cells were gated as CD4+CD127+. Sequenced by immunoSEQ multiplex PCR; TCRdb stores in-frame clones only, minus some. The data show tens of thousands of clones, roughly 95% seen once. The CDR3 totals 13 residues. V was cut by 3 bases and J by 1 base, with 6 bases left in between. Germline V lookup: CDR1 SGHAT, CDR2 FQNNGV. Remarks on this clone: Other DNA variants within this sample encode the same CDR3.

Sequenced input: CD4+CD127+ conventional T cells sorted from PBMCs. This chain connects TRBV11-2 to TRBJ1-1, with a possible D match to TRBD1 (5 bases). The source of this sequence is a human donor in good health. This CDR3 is CASSFQGNTEAFF. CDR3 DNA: TGTGCCAGCAGCTTCCAGGGGAACACTGAAGCTTTCTTT. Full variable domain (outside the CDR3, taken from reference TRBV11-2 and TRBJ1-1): EAGVAQSPRYKIIEKRQSVAFWCNPISGHATLYWYQQILGQGPKLLIQFQNNGVVDDSQLPKDRFSAERLKGVDSTLKIQPAKLEDSAVYLCASSFQGNTEAFFGQGTRLTVV.